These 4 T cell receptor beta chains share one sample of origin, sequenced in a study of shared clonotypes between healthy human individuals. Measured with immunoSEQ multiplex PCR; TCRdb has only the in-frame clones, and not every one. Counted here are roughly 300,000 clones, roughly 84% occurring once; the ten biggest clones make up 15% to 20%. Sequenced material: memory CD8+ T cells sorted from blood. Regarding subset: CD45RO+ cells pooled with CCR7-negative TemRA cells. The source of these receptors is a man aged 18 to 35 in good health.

The CDR3 here is CATSSDDSGTSTDTQYF. Here the CDR3 DNA reads TGTGCCACCAGCAGCGATGATTCCGGGACTAGCACAGATACGCAGTATTTT. The chain has TRBV15 and TRBJ2-3; D is possibly TRBD2 (6 bases). The CDR3 totals 17 residues. CDR1 and CDR2 from the germline V gene are LNHNV and YYDKDF (reference sequence). Trimming cost V 3 bases and J 0 bases, with 16 bases left between them. Variable domain in full (rest from reference TRBV15 and TRBJ2-3): DAMVIQNPRYQVTQFGKPVTLSCSQTLNHNVMYWYQQKSSQAPKLLFHYYDKDFNNEADTPDNFQSRRPNTSFCFLDIRSPGLGDTAMYLCATSSDDSGTSTDTQYFGPGTRLTVL.

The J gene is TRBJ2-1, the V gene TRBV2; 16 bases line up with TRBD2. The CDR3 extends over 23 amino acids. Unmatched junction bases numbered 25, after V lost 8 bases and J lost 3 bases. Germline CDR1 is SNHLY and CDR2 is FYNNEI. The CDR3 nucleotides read TGTGCCAGCTCCCCCTTTACGGTCCCCGGGACTAGCGGGGGGGCCTTTCTCTACAATGAGCAGTTCTTC. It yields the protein CASSPFTVPGTSGGAFLYNEQFF.

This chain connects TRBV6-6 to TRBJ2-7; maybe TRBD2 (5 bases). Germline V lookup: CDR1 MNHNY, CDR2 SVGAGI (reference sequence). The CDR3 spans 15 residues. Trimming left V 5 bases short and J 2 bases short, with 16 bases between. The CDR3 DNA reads TGTGCCAGCAGTACTAGTTCCAGGATTCCCTACGAGCAGTACTTC. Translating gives CASSTSSRIPYEQYF.

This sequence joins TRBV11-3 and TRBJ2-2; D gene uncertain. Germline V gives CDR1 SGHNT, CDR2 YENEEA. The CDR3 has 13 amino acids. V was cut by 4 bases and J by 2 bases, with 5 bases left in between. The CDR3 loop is CASSSENTGELFF. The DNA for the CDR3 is TGTGCCAGCAGCTCTGAAAACACCGGGGAGCTGTTTTTT.